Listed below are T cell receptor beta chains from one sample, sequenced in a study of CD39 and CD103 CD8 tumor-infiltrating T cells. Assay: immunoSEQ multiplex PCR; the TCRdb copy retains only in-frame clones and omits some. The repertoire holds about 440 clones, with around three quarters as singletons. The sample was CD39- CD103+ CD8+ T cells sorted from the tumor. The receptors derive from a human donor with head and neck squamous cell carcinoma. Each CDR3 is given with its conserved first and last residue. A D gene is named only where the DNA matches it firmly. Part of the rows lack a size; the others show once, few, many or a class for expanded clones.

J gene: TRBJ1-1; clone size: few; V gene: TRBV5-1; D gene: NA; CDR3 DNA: TGCGCCAGCAGCTACGACAGAACCGAAGCTTTCTTT; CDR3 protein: CASSYDRTEAFF
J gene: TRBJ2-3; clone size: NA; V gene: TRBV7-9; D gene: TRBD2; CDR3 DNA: TGTGCCAGCAGCCTGACTAGCGCAGATACGCAGTATTTT; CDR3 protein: CASSLTSADTQYF
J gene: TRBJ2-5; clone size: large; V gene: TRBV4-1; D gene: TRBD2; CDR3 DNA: TGCGCCAGCAGCCCCCCTAGCGGGGGGGCCCAAGAGACCCAGTACTTC; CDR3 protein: CASSPPSGGAQETQYF
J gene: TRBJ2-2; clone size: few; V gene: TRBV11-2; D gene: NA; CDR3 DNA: TGTGCCAGCAGCGCACGGGACACGAACACCGGGGAGCTGTTTTTT; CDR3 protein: CASSARDTNTGELFF
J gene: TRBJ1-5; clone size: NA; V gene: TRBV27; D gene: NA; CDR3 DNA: TGTGCCAGCACCATGAGGGGGAATAGCAATCAGCCCCAGCATTTT; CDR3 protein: CASTMRGNSNQPQHF
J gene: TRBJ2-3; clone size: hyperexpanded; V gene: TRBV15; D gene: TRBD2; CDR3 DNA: TGTGCCACCAGCTACGCGTCTAGGCGGGGGATCACAGATACGCAGTATTTT; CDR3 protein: CATSYASRRGITDTQYF
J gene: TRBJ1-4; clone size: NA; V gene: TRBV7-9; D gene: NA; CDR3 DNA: TGTGCCAGCAGACCGGGGGGGACTAATGAAAAACTGTTTTTT; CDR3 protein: CASRPGGTNEKLFF
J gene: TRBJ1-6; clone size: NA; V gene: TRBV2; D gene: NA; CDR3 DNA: TGTGCCAGCAGTGGTGGTAGATTCAATAATTCACCCCTCCACTTT; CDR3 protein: CASSGGRFNNSPLHF
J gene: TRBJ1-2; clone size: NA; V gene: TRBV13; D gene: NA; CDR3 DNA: TGTGCCAGCAGCTTTTACAGGGATGGCTACACCTTC; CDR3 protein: CASSFYRDGYTF
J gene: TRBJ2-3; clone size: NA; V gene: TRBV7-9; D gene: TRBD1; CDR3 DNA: TGTGCCAGCAGCGCGACAGGGTCTACCACAGATACGCAGTATTTT; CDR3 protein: CASSATGSTTDTQYF
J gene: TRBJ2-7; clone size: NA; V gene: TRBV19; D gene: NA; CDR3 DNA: TGTGCCAGTAGTGGAAAGACAGGCTACGAGCAGTACTTC; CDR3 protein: CASSGKTGYEQYF
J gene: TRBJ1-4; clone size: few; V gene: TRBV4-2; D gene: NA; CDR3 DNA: TGTGCCAGCAGCCAAGTAGGGGGAGACAGTCCTGAAAAACTGTTTTTT; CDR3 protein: CASSQVGGDSPEKLFF
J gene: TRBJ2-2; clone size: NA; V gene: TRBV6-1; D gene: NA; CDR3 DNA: TGTGCCAGCAGTGTGGAGACAGGCAACACCGGGGAGCTGTTTTTT; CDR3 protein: CASSVETGNTGELFF
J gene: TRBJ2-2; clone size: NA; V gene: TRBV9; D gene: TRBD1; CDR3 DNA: TGTGCCAGCAGCGTAGAAGCCCTACCGGGACAGAGCAACACCGGGGAGCTGTTTTTT; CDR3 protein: CASSVEALPGQSNTGELFF
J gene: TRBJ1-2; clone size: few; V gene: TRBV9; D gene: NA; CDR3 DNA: TGTGCCAGCAGCGTAGACGGCGGCGATGGCTACACCTTC; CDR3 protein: CASSVDGGDGYTF
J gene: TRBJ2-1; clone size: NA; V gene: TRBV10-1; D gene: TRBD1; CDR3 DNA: TGCGCCAGCAGCTCAGGGGGTCGTGGGAACTACAATGAGCAGTTCTTC; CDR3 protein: CASSSGGRGNYNEQFF
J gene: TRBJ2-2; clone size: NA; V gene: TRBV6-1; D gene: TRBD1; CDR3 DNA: TGTGCCAGCAGTGAAGATAGCGCCGGGACAGGTTGGTCCGCGAACACCGGGGAGCTGTTTTTT; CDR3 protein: CASSEDSAGTGWSANTGELFF
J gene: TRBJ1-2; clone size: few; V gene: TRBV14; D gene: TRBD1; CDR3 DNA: TGTGCCAGCAGCCAAGGGGGACAGGGGAACGTCTATGGCTACACCTTC; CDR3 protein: CASSQGGQGNVYGYTF
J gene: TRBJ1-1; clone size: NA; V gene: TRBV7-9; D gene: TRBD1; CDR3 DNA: TGTGCCAGCAGCACAGACAGGGGGCAAGCTTTCTTT; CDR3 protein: CASSTDRGQAFF
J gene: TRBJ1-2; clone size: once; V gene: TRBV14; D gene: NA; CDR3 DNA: TGTGCCAGCAGCGAACTGGCGGGGGGCTCTTATGGCTACACCTTC; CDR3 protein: CASSELAGGSYGYTF
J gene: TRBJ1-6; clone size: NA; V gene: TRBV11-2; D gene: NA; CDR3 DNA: TGTGCCAGCAGCTTCTCGTCCAGATATACTATTTCACCCCTCCACTTT; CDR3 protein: CASSFSSRYTISPLHF
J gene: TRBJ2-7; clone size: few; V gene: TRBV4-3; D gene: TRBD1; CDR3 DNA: TGCGCCAGCAGCCAAATGACAGGGTGGGACTACGAGCAGTACTTC; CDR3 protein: CASSQMTGWDYEQYF
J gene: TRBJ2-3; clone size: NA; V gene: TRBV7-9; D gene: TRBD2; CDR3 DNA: TGTGCCAGCAGCCGTAACAACCAGCGGGGGGCCGGGGATACGCAGTATTTT; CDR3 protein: CASSRNNQRGAGDTQYF
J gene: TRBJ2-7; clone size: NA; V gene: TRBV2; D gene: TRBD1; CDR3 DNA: TGTGCCAGCAGTGAACCCCACAGGGGCTCCTACGAGCAGTACTTC; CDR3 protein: CASSEPHRGSYEQYF
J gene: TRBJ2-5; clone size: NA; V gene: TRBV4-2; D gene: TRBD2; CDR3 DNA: TGTGCCAGCAGCCAAGGACTAGCGGGGGGTCGGGGAGAGACCCAGTACTTC; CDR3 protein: CASSQGLAGGRGETQYF
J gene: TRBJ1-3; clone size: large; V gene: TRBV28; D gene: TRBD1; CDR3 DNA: TGTGCCAGCAGTTTGGGACAGTCCTCTGGAAACACCATATATTTT; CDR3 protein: CASSLGQSSGNTIYF
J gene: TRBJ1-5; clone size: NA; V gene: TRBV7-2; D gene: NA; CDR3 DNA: TGTGCCAGCAGCTCGTTACAGGGAGATGTCCAGCATTTT; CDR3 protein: CASSSLQGDVQHF
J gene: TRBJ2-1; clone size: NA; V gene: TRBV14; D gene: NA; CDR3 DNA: TGTGCCAGCAGCCAAGTCCCCGGCAATGAGCAGTTCTTC; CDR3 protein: CASSQVPGNEQFF
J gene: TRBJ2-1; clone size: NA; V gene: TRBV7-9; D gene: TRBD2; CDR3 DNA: TGTGCCAGCAGCTTATGGGCTAGCGGGGAGAATGAGCAGTTCTTC; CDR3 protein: CASSLWASGENEQFF
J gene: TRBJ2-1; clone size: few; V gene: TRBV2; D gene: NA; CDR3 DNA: TGTGCCAGCAGTTCCCATGACTATCCCCGGTGGAATGAGCAGTTCTTC; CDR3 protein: CASSSHDYPRWNEQFF
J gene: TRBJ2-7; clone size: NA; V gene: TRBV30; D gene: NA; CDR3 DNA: TGTGCCTGGACCTGGGGAGGCGAGCAGTACTTC; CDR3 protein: CAWTWGGEQYF
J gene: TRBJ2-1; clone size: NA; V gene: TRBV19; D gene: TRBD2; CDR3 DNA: TGTGCCAGTAGTATAAAGCGGGGCTACAATGAGCAGTTCTTC; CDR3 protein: CASSIKRGYNEQFF
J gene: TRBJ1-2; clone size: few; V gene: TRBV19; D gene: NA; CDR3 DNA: TGTGCCAGTAGTATAGGGTTTGGGGGGAGCGGCTATGGCTACACCTTC; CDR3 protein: CASSIGFGGSGYGYTF
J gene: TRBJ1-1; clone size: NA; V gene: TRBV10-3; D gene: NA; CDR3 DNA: TGTGCCATCAGACAGGGAAGCACTGAAGCTTTCTTT; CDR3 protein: CAIRQGSTEAFF
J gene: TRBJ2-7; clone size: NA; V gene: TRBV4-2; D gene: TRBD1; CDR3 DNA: TGTGCCAGCAGCCAGTCCGGGACAGCCCCCTACGAGCAGTACTTC; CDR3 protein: CASSQSGTAPYEQYF
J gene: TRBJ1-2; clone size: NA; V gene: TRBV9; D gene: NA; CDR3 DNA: TGTGCCAGCAGCGTAGATGGAGGGGATGGCTACACCTTC; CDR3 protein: CASSVDGGDGYTF
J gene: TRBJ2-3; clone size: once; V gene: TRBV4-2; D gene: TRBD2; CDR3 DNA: TGTGCCAGCAGACCGACTAGCGGGGGGACCCGCGGCACAGATACGCAGTATTTT; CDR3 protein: CASRPTSGGTRGTDTQYF
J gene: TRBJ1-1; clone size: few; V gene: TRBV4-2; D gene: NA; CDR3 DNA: TGTGCCAGCAGCCAAGAGTGGGGGGAACACACTGAAGCTTTCTTT; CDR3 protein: CASSQEWGEHTEAFF
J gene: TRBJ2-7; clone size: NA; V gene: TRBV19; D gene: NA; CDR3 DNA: TGTGCCAGTAGTATGGAGGGTGCTGCCTACGAGCAGTACTTC; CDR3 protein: CASSMEGAAYEQYF
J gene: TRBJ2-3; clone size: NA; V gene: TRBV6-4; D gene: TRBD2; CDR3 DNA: TGTGCCAGCAGTGACGATAGCGGGGGACCAGATACGCAGTATTTT; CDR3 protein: CASSDDSGGPDTQYF
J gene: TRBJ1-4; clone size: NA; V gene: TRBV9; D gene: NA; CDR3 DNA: TGTGCCAGCAGCCCCGGACAGCATACTATTAATGAAAAACTGTTTTTT; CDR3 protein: CASSPGQHTINEKLFF
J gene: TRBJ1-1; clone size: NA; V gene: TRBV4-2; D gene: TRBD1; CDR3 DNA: TGTGCCAGCAGCCAAGCCAAAACAGGGGGTACTGAAGCTTTCTTT; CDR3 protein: CASSQAKTGGTEAFF
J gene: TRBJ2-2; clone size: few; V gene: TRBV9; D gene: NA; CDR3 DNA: TGTGCCAGCAGCGTAGGGCAGTCCACCGGGGAGCTGTTTTTT; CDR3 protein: CASSVGQSTGELFF
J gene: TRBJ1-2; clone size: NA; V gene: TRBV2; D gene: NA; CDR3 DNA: TGTGCCAGCAGTGAAGCAGCAGGGGACTATGGCTACACCTTC; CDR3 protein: CASSEAAGDYGYTF
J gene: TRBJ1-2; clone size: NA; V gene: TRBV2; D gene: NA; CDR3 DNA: TGTGCCAGCAGTGAGGGCAGGGCTTCTAACTATGGCTACACCTTC; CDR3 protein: CASSEGRASNYGYTF
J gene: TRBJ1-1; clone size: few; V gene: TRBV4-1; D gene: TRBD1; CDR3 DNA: TGCGCCAGCAGCTCAGGACAGGGGTACACTGAAGCTTTCTTT; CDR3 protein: CASSSGQGYTEAFF
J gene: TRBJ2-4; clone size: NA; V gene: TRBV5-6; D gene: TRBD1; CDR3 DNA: TGTGCCAGCAGAGAATACAGGGGAAAAAACATTCAGTACTTC; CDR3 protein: CASREYRGKNIQYF
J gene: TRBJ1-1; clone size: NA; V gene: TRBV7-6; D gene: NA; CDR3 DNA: TGTGCCAGCAGCTTAGGGATAGGGGAGGGCACTGAAGCTTTCTTT; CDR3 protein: CASSLGIGEGTEAFF
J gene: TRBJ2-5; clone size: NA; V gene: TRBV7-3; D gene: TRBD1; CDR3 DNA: TGTGCCAGCAGCCCCCCAGACAGGGGAGACCAAGAGACCCAGTACTTC; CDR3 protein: CASSPPDRGDQETQYF
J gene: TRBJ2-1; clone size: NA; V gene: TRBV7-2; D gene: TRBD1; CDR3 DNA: TGTGCCAGCAGCAGGGGACAGGGGGGATATAGGGGGCAGTTCTTC; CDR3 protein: CASSRGQGGYRGQFF
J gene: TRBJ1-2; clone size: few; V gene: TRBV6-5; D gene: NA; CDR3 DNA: TGTGCCAGCAGTTCCACAAGATCTGATGGCTACACCTTC; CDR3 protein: CASSSTRSDGYTF
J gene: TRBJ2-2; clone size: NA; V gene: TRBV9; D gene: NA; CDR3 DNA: TGTGCCAGCAGCGTAGAACAGGGTGGTACCGGGGAGCTGTTTTTT; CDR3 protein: CASSVEQGGTGELFF
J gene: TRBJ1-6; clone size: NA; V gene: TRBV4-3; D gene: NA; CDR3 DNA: TGCGCCAGCCGAACCTCTAACGCCTGGAATTCACCCCTCCACTTT; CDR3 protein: CASRTSNAWNSPLHF
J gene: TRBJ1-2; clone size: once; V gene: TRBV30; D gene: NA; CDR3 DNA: TGTGCCTGGAAGGGGGGAGGGAATGGTGGCTACACCTTC; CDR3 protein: CAWKGGGNGGYTF
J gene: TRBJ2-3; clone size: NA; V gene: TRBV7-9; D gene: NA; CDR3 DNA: TGTGCCAGCAGCTCCCTGCGGGTAGGAAGAGGCACAGATACGCAGTATTTT; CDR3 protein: CASSSLRVGRGTDTQYF